This T cell receptor beta chain was retrieved from a study of beta chain features in type 1 diabetes. In the study overall: Researchers looked at 95 million to 140 million sorted cells across all samples.

Trimming removed 3 bases at V and 6 bases at J, with 5 bases between. This CDR3 has 10 amino acids. CDR1 and CDR2 from the germline V gene are GTSNPN and SVGIG (reference sequence). As every portion of the isolated RNA was reverse transcribed, the sequencing read expressed TCRB transcripts. Here immunoSEQ multiplex PCR was the method, and the copy in TCRdb shows in-frame clones only, minus some. The sample has hundreds of thousands of clones; around 13% are singletons. The sample consisted of central memory CD4+ T cells from blood. The sequence came from a man aged 30 to 45 in good health. The chain is built from TRBV30 and TRBJ1-2; D gene unclear. Here the CDR3 reads CAWRRNGYTF. As DNA, the CDR3 is TGTGCCTGGAGGCGGAATGGCTACACCTTC.